This entry concerns a single T cell receptor beta chain. What it binds is unknown. The data belong to a study of lymphopenia after photon versus proton radiotherapy. Study results and caveats: Proton therapy kept repertoires fairly stable, unlike photons, which gained effector/memory cells. Larger post-nadir TCR diversity loss correlated inversely with survival in deceased patients. Authors raise, but do not show, better survival with proton therapy. After the lymphocyte nadir, photon-treated repertoires showed oligoclonal expansion, especially of CD8+ Temra cells.

The V gene's germline CDR1 is SEHNR and CDR2 FQNEAQ (reference sequence). The CDR3 runs 14 residues. The V end was cut by 5 bases, the J end by 0 bases, with 7 bases between. Assay: immunoSEQ multiplex PCR; the TCRdb copy retains only in-frame clones and omits some. The sample has about 68,000 clones, just over 90% seen once. This chain links TRBV7-9 with TRBJ2-2; the D is unclear. The specimen was peripheral blood, collected from a patient treated with photon-based radiotherapy. The receptor's source is a woman aged 70-85 years with pancreatic cancer. In nucleotides, the CDR3 is TGTGCCAGCAGCGACACCGCGAACACCGGGGAGCTGTTTTTT. Amino acid sequence: CASSDTANTGELFF.